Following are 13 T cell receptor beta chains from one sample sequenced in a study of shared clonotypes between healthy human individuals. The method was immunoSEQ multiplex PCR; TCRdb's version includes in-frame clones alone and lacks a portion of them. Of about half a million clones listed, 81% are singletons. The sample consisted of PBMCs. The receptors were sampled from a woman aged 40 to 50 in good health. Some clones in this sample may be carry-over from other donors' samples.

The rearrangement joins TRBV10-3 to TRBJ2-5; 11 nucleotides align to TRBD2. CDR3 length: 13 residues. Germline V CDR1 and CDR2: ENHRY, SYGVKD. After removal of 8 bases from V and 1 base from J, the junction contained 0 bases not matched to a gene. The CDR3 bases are TGTGCCATCGGGACTAGCGGCCAAGAGACCCAGTACTTC. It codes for CAIGTSGQETQYF.

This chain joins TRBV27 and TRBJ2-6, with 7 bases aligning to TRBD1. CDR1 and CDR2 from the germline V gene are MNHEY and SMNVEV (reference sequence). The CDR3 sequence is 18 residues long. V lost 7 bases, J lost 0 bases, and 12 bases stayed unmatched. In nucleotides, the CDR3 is TGTGCCAGCACTGCGCACAGGGGCAAAAACTCTGGGGCCAACGTCCTGACTTTC. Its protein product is CASTAHRGKNSGANVLTF. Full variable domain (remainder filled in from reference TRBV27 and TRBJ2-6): EAQVTQNPRYLITVTGKKLTVTCSQNMNHEYMSWYRQDPGLGLRQIYYSMNVEVTDKGDVPEGYKVSRKEKRNFPLILESPSPNQTSLYFCASTAHRGKNSGANVLTFGAGSRLTVL.

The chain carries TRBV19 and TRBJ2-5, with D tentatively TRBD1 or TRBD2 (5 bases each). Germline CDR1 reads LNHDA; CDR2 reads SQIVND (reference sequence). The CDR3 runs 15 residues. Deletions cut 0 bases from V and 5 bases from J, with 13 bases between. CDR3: CASSIDLRGGETQYF. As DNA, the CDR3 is TGTGCCAGTAGTATAGATCTACGGGGCGGGGAGACCCAGTACTTC. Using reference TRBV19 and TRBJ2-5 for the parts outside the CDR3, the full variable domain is DGGITQSPKYLFRKEGQNVTLSCEQNLNHDAMYWYRQDPGQGLRLIYYSQIVNDFQKGDIAEGYSVSREKKESFPLTVTSAQKNPTAFYLCASSIDLRGGETQYFGPGTRLLVL.

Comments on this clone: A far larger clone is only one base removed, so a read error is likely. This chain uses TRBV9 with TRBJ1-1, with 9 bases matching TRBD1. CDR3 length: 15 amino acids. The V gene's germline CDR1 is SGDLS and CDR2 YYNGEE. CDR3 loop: CVSIIQGAVNTEAFF. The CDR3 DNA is TGTGTCAGCATCATACAGGGGGCTGTGAACACTGAAGCTTTCTTT.

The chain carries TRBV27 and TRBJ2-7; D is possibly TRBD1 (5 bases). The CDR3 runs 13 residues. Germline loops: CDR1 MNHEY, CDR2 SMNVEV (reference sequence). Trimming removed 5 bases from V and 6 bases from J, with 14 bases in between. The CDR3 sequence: CASSPQGVLEQYF. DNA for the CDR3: TGTGCCAGCAGTCCCCAGGGCGTACTCGAGCAGTACTTC.

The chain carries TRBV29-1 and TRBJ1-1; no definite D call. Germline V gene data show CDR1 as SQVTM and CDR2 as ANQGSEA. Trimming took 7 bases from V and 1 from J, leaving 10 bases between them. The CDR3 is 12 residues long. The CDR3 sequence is CSALGWNTEAFF. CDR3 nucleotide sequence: TGCAGCGCCCTCGGGTGGAACACTGAAGCTTTCTTT.

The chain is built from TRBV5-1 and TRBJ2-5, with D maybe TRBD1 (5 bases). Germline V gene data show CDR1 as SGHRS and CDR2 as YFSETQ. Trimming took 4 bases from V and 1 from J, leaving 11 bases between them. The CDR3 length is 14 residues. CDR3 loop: CASSLLGPQETQYF. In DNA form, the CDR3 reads TGCGCCAGCAGCCTTCTGGGGCCCCAAGAGACCCAGTACTTC. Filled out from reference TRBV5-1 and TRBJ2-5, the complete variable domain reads KAGVTQTPRYLIKTRGQQVTLSCSPISGHRSVSWYQQTPGQGLQFLFEYFSETQRNKGNFPGRFSGRQFSNSRSEMNVSTLELGDSALYLCASSLLGPQETQYFGPGTRLLVL.

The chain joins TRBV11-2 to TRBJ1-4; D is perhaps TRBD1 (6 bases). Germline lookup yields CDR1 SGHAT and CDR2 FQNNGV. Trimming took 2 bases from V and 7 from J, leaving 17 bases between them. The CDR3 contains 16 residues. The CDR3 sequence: CASSLSSGQGGEKLFF. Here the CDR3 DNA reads TGTGCCAGCAGCTTAAGTTCGGGTCAAGGGGGTGAAAAACTGTTTTTT.

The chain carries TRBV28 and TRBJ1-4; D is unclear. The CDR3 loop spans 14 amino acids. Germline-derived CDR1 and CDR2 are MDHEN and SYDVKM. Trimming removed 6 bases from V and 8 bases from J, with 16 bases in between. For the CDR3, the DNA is TGTGCCAGCAGCCTTAGGGCAATCAGGGAAAAACTGTTTTTT. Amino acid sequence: CASSLRAIREKLFF.

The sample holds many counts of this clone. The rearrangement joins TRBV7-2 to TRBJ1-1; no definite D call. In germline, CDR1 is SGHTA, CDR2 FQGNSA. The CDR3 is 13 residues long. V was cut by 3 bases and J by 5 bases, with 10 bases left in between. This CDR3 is CASSFYDGTEAFF. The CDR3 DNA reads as TGTGCCAGCAGCTTTTATGATGGGACTGAAGCTTTCTTT.

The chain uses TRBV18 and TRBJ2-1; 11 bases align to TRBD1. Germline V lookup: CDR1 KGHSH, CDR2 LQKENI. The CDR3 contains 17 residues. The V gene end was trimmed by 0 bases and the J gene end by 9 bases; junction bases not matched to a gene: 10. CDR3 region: CASSPPAPGQGASEQFF. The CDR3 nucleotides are TGTGCCAGCTCACCACCGGCCCCTGGACAGGGGGCAAGTGAGCAGTTCTTC.

CDR3 DNA: TGTGCCACCAGCAGAGATCTGGACGCTTATAGCAATCAGCCCCAGCATTTT. This codes for CATSRDLDAYSNQPQHF. The rearrangement uses TRBV15 and TRBJ1-5; unclear D gene. This CDR3 comprises 17 residues. The germline V gene has CDR1 LNHNV and CDR2 YYDKDF (reference sequence). The ends were cut back, 0 bases at V and 0 bases at J, with 12 bases in the middle.

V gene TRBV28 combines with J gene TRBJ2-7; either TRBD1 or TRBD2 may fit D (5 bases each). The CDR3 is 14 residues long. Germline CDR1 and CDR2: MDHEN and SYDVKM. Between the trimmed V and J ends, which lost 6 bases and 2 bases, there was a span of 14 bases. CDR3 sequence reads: CASRHGTLPYEQYF. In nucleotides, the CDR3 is TGTGCCAGCAGGCACGGGACCTTACCCTACGAGCAGTACTTC. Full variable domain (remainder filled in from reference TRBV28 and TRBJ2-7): DVKVTQSSRYLVKRTGEKVFLECVQDMDHENMFWYRQDPGLGLRLIYFSYDVKMKEKGDIPEGYSVSREKKERFSLILESASTNQTSMYLCASRHGTLPYEQYFGPGTRLTVT.